Shown below are 2 T cell receptor beta chains from a single sample sequenced in a study of T cells in Graves' hyperthyroidism and ophthalmopathy. What was amplified from RNA transcripts were TCR beta CDR3 regions. The TCR CDR3 was amplified in a first-round RT-PCR using the HTBI primer set. TCRdb independently ran MiXCR on the multiplex PCR reads; one entry per CDR3 protein. The data hold fewer than 600,000 distinct CDR3 sequences, with roughly an eighth observed a single time. Sequenced material: blood. The source is a woman between 18 and 30 years old with Graves' hyperthyroidism.

This clonotype was seen many times. The V call is TRBV10-3, the J call TRBJ1-5; 8 bases map to TRBD1. The CDR3 covers 17 residues. From germline, CDR1 is ENHRY and CDR2 SYGVKD. Trimming removed 2 bases from V and 6 bases from J; junction bases left unmatched: 12. CDR3: CAISEAGKDRVGQPQHF. The CDR3 DNA reads as TGTGCCATCAGTGAGGCCGGAAAGGACAGGGTAGGTCAGCCCCAGCATTTT.

There are a few counts of this clonotype. The rearrangement joins TRBV12-3 or TRBV12-4 to TRBJ2-1, with 11 bases that match TRBD2. This CDR3 contains 15 residues. With V trimmed by 3 bases and J by 7 bases, 5 bases remained unmatched. The CDR3 coding sequence is TGTGCCAGCAGTTTGCAACTAGCGGGAGCAAATGAGCAGTTCTTC. Translated, it gives CASSLQLAGANEQFF.